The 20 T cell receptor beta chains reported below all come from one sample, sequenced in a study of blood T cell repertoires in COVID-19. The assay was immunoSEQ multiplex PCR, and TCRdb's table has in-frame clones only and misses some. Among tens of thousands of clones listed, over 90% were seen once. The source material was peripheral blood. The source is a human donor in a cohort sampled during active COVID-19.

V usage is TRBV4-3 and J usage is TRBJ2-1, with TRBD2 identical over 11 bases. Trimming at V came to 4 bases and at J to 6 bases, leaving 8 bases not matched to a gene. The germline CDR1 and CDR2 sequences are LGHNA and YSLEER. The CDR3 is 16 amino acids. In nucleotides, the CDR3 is TGCGCCAGCAGCCGAGAACTAGCGGGAGTTACCAATGAGCAGTTCTTC. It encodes CASSRELAGVTNEQFF.

CDR3 bases: TGCGCCAGCAGCCAGGGACTAGCGGGGGGTGATGAGCAGTTCTTC. This encodes CASSQGLAGGDEQFF. V and J are TRBV4-1 and TRBJ2-1; 15 bases line up with TRBD2. The CDR3 covers 15 residues. Germline values: CDR1 MGHRA, CDR2 YSYEKL. With V trimmed by 3 bases and J by 8 bases, 2 bases remained unmatched.

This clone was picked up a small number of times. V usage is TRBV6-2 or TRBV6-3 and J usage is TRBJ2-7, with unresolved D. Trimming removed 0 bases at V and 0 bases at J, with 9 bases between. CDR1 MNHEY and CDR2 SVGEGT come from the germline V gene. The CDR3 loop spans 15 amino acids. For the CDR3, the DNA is TGTGCCAGCAGTTACTCGAATGAGCCCTCCTACGAGCAGTACTTC. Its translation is CASSYSNEPSYEQYF.

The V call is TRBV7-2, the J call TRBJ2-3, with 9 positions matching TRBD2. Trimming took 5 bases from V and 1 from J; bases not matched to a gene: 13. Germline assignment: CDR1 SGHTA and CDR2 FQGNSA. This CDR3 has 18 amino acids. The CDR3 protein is CASSPVGTSRFGTDTQYF. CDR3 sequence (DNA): TGTGCCAGCAGCCCAGTTGGGACTAGCCGTTTTGGCACAGATACGCAGTATTTT.

CDR3 in amino acids: CASSPRGLAIGELFF. CDR3 bases: TGTGCCAGCTCACCACGTGGACTAGCAATCGGGGAGCTGTTTTTT. This sequence joins TRBV18 and TRBJ2-2, with 8 bases matching TRBD2. This CDR3 is 15 amino acids long. Unmatched junction bases numbered 5, after V lost 1 base and J lost 7 bases. Germline loops: CDR1 KGHSH, CDR2 LQKENI.

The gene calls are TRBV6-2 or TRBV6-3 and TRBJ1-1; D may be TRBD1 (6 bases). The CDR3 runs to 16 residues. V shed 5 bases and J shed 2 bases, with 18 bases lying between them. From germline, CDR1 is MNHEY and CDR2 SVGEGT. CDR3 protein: CASSTRGHLPNTEAFF. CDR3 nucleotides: TGTGCCAGCAGTACCAGGGGACACTTACCTAACACTGAAGCTTTCTTT.

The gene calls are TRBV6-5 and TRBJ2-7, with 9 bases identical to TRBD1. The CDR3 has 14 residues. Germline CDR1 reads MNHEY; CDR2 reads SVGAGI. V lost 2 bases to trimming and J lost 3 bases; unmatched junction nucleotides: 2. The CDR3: CASSYGQGNYEQYF. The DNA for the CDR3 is TGTGCCAGCAGTTACGGACAGGGGAACTACGAGCAGTACTTC.

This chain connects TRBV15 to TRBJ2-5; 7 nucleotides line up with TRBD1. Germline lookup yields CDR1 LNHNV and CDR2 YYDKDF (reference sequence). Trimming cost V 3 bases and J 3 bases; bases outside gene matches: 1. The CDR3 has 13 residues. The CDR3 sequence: CATSRGQKETQYF. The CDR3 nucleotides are TGTGCCACCAGCAGGGGACAGAAAGAGACCCAGTACTTC. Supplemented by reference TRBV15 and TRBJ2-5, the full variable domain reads DAMVIQNPRYQVTQFGKPVTLSCSQTLNHNVMYWYQQKSSQAPKLLFHYYDKDFNNEADTPDNFQSRRPNTSFCFLDIRSPGLGDTAMYLCATSRGQKETQYFGPGTRLLVL.

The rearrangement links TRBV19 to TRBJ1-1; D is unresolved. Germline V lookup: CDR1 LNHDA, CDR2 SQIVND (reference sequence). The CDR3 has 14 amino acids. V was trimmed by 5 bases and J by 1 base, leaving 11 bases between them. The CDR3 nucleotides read TGTGCCAGTAGTGATCACAGTCGGAACACTGAAGCTTTCTTT. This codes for CASSDHSRNTEAFF.

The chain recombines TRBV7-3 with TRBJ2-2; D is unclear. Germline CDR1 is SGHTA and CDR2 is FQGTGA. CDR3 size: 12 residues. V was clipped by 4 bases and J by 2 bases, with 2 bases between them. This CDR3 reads CASSSNTGELFF. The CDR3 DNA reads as TGTGCCAGCAGCTCTAACACCGGGGAGCTGTTTTTT. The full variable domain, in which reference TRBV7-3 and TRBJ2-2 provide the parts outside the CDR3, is GAGVSQTPSNKVTEKGKYVELRCDPISGHTALYWYRQSLGQGPEFLIYFQGTGAADDSGLPNDRFFAVRPEGSVSTLKIQRTERGDSAVYLCASSSNTGELFFGEGSRLTVL.

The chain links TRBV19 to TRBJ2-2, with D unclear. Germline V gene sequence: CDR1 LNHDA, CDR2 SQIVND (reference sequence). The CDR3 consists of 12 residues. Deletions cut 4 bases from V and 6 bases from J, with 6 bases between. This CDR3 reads CASSNRAGELFF. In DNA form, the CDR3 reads TGTGCCAGTAGTAACCGGGCCGGGGAGCTGTTTTTT.

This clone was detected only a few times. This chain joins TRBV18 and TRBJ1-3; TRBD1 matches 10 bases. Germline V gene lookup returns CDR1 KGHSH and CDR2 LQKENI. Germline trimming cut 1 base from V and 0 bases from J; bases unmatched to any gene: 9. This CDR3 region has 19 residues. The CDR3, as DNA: TGTGCCAGCTCACCACTAGGGGACAGGGGACCTATCTCTGGAAACACCATATATTTT. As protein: CASSPLGDRGPISGNTIYF.

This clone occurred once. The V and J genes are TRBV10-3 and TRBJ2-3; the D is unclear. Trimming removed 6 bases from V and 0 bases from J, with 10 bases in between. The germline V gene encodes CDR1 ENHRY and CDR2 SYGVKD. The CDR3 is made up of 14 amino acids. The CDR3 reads CAIRLTPSTDTQYF. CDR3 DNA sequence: TGTGCCATCAGACTAACCCCAAGCACAGATACGCAGTATTTT.

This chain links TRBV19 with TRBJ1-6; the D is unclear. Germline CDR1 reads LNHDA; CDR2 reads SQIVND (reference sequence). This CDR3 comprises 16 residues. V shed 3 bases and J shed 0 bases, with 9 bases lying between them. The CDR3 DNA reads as TGTGCCAGTAGTATGGCTTGGAGCTCCTATAATTCACCCCTCCACTTT. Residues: CASSMAWSSYNSPLHF.

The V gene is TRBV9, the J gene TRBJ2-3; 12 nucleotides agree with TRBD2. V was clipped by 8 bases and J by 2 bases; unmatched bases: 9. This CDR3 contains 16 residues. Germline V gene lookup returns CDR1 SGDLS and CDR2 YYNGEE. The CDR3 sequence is CASNRGLAGPTDTQYF. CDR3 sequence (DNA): TGTGCCAGTAACCGTGGACTAGCGGGGCCCACAGATACGCAGTATTTT.

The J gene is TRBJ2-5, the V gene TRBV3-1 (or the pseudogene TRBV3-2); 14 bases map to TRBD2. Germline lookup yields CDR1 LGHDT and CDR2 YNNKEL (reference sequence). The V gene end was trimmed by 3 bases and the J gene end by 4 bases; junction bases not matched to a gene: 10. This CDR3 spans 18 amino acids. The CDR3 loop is CASSHGRTSGRSGETQYF. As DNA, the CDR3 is TGTGCCAGCAGCCACGGGAGGACTAGCGGGAGGTCGGGAGAGACCCAGTACTTC.

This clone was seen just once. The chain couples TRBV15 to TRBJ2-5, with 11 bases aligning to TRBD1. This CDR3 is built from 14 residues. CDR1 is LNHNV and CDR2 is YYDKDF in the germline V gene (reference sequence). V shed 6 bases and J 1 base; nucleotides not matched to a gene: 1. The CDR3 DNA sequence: TGTGCCACCAGGGGGACAGGGGGCCAAGAGACCCAGTACTTC. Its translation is CATRGTGGQETQYF.

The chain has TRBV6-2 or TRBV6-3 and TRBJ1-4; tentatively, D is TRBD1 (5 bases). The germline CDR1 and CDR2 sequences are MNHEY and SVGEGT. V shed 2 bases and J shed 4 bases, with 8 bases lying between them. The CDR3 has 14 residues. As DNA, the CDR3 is TGTGCCAGCAGTTACGGAGGGGATAATGAAAAACTGTTTTTT. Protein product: CASSYGGDNEKLFF.

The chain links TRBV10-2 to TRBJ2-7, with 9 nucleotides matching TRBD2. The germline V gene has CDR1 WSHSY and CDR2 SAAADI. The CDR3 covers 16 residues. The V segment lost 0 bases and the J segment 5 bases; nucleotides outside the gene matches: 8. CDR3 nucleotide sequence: TGCGCCAGCAGTGAGTCGAGCGGGGGGCTTCAGAACGAGCAGTACTTC. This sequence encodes CASSESSGGLQNEQYF.

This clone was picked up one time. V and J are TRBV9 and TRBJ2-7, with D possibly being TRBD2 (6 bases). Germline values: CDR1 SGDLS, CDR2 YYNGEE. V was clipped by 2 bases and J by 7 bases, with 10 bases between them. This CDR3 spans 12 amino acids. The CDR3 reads CASSVAGNEQYF. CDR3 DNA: TGTGCCAGCAGCGTGGCGGGGAATGAGCAGTACTTC.